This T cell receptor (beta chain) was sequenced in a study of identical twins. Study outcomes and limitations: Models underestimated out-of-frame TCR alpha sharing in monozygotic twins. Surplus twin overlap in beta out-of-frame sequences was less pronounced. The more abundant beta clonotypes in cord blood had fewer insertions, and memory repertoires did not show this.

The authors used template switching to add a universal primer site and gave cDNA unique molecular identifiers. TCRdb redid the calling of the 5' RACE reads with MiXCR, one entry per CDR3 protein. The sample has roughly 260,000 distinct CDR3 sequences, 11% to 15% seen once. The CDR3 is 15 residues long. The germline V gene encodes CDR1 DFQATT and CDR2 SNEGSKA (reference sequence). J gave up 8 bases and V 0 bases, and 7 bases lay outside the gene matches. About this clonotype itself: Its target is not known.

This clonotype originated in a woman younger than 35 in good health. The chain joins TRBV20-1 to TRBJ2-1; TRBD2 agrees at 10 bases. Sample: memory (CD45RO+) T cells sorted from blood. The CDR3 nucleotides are TGCAGTGCTAGAGACCCAAGCGGGAGGGGCGATGAGCAGTTCTTC. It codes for CSARDPSGRGDEQFF.